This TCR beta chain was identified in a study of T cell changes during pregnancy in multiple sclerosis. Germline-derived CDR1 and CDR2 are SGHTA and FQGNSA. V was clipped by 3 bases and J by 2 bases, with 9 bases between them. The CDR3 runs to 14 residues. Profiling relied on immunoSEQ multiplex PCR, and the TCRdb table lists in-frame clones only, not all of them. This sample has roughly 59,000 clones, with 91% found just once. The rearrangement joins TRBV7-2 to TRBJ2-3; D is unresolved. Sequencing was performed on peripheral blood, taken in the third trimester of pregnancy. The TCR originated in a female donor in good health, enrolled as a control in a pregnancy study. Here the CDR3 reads CASSLRQTTDTQYF. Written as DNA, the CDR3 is TGTGCCAGCAGCTTGAGGCAGACCACAGATACGCAGTATTTT.